A single T cell receptor beta chain is shown here with its context. In the original processing: By means of reference gene primer amplification, nucleated cell counts were estimated. The repertoire was sequenced with immunoSEQ multiplex PCR; TCRdb's copy has only in-frame clones and lacks some. V, J and clone size are taken as reported in that table, and D and trimming were inferred from the DNA itself. This table holds about 26,000 clones, roughly 90% found once. These data belong to a study of blood T cell repertoires in COVID-19. V lost 0 bases, J lost 2 bases, and 11 bases stayed unmatched. Looked up from germline, CDR1 is SGDLS and CDR2 is YYNGEE. The CDR3 contains 18 residues.

The J gene is TRBJ2-7, the V gene TRBV9; 10 bases map to TRBD2. The TCR was taken from a human donor in a cohort sampled during active COVID-19. Specimen: peripheral blood. CDR3 DNA sequence: TGTGCCAGCAGCGTAGGCCCGGGACTAGCGTCATCAACCTACGAGCAGTACTTC. The encoded protein is CASSVGPGLASSTYEQYF.